This entry is about one T cell receptor beta chain. From germline, CDR1 is LNHDA and CDR2 SQIVND (reference sequence). Trimming took off 0 bases at V and 2 bases at J, with 11 bases between the two ends. This CDR3 region has 15 residues. This sample was taken from a study of blood T cell repertoires in COVID-19. Sequencing was performed with immunoSEQ multiplex PCR; in TCRdb, only in-frame clones are kept and a portion is missing. The data hold roughly 300,000 clones, with 75% to 95% observed a single time. The chain has TRBV19 and TRBJ2-7, with D maybe TRBD2 (6 bases). The sample was PBMCs or T cells enriched from blood (not recorded which). The clonotype comes from a young woman who had recovered from COVID-19. This CDR3 reads CASSIDWRAPYEQYF. The DNA for the CDR3 is TGTGCCAGTAGTATAGATTGGAGGGCCCCCTACGAGCAGTACTTC.